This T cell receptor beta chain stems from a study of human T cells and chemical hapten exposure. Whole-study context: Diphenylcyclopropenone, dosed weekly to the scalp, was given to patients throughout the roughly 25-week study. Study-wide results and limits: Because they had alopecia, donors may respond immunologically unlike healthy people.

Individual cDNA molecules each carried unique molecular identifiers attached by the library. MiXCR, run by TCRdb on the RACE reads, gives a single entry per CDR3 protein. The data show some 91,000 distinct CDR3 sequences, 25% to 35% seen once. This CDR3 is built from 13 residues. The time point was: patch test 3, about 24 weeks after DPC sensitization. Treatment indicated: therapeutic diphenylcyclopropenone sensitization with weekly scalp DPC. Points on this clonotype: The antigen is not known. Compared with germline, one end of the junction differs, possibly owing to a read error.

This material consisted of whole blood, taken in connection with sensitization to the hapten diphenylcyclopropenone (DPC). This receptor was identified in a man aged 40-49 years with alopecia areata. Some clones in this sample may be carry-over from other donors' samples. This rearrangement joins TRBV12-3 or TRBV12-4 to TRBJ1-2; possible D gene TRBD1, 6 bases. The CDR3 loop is CASLTGLDSGDTF. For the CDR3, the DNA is TGTGCCAGCCTAACAGGGCTCGATAGTGGCGACACCTTC.